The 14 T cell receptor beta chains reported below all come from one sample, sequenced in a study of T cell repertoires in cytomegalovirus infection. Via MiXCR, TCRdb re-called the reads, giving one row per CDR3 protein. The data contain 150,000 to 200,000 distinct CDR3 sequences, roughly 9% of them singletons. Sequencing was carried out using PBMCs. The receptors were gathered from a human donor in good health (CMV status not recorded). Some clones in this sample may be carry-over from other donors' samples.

CDR3 in amino acids: CASRRGMVDEQYF. The DNA of the CDR3 is TGTGCCAGCAGAAGGGGGATGGTCGACGAGCAGTACTTC. V is TRBV12-3 or TRBV12-4 and J is TRBJ2-7, with D possibly matching TRBD1 (6 bases). Trimming cost V 6 bases and J 5 bases, with 14 bases left between them. The CDR3 spans 13 residues.

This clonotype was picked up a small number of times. For the CDR3, the DNA is TGCGCCAGCAGCCATGCCGACCGAGATAACACTGAAGCTTTCTTT. Its translation: CASSHADRDNTEAFF. The chain carries TRBV4-3 and TRBJ1-1; no firm D call. Germline loops: CDR1 LGHNA, CDR2 YSLEER. V gave up 3 bases and J gave up 2 bases, with 13 bases separating them. The CDR3 is made up of 15 amino acids.

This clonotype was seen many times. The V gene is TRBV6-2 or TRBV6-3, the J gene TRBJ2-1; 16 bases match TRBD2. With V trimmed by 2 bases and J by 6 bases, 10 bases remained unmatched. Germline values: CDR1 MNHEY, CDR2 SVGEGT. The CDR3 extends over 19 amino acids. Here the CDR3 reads CASSYGTSGGVWKGNEQFF. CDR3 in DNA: TGTGCCAGCAGTTACGGGACTAGCGGGGGGGTTTGGAAAGGCAATGAGCAGTTCTTC.

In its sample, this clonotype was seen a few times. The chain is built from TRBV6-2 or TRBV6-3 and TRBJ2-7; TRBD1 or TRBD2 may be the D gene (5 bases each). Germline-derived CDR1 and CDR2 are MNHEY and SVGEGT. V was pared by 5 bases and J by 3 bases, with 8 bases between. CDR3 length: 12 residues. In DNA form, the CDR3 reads TGTGCCAGCAGTGGGGGTCTCTACGAGCAGTACTTC. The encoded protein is CASSGGLYEQYF.

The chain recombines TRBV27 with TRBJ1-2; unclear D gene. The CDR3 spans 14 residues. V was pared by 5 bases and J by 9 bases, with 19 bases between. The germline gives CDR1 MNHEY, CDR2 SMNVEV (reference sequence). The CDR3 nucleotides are TGTGCCAGCAGTCTAGACTGGAACCTATGGAGCTACACCTTC. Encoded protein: CASSLDWNLWSYTF.

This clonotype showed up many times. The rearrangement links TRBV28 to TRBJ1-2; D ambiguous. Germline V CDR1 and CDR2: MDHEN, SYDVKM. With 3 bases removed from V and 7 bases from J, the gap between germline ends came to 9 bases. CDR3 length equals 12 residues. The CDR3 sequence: CASSLLAGGYTF. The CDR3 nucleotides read TGTGCCAGCAGTTTGTTAGCGGGTGGCTACACCTTC.

The CDR3 DNA reads TGTGCCAGCAGAGCCGTAGAGACCCAGTACTTC. It specifies CASRAVETQYF. The V and J genes are TRBV28 and TRBJ2-5, with D uncertain. Germline-derived CDR1 and CDR2 are MDHEN and SYDVKM. This CDR3 comprises 11 residues. V was shortened by 6 bases and J by 4 bases, with 6 bases between the two germline ends.

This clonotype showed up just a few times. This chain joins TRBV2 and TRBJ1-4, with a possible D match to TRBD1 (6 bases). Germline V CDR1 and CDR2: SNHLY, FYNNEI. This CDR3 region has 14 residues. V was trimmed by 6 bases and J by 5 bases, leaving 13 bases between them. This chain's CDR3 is CASRRDTRNEKLFF. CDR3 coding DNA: TGTGCCAGCAGGCGGGACACCCGGAATGAAAAACTGTTTTTT.

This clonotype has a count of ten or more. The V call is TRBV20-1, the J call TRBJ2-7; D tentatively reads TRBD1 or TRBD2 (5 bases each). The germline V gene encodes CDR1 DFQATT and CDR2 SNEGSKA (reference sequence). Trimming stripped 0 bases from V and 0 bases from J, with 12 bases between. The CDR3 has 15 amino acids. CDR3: CSAREGRVPSYEQYF. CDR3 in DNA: TGCAGTGCTAGAGAGGGGCGGGTACCCTCCTACGAGCAGTACTTC.

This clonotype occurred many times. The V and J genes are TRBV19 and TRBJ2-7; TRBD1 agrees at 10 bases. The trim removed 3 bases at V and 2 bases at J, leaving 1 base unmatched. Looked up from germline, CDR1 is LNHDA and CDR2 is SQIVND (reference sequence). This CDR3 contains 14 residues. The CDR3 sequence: CASSIGTGAYEQYF. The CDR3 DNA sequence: TGTGCCAGTAGTATTGGGACAGGGGCCTACGAGCAGTACTTC.

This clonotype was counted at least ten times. CDR3 bases: TGTGCCAGCAGCTTAGGGTGGCTCTGGAGGGGCTACACCTTC. Its translation: CASSLGWLWRGYTF. The V call is TRBV11-2, the J call TRBJ1-2; D is ambiguous. Trimming pared 1 base from V and 8 bases from J, leaving 14 bases between. Germline CDR1 SGHAT, CDR2 FQNNGV. The CDR3 length is 14 residues. The variable domain in full, completed from reference TRBV11-2 and TRBJ1-2, reads EAGVAQSPRYKIIEKRQSVAFWCNPISGHATLYWYQQILGQGPKLLIQFQNNGVVDDSQLPKDRFSAERLKGVDSTLKIQPAKLEDSAVYLCASSLGWLWRGYTFGSGTRLTVV.

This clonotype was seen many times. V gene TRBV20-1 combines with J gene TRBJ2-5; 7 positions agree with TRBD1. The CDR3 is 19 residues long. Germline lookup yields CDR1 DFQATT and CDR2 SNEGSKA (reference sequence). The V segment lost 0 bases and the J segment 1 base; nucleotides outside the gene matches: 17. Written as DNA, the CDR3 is TGCAGTGCTAGAGATCCGTTAAATAGACAGGGCATCGTCCAAGAGACCCAGTACTTC. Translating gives CSARDPLNRQGIVQETQYF.

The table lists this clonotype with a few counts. The CDR3 DNA reads as TGCAGCGTTGAAGGAATCGGGACAGGCGTAGATGGCTACACCTTC. Translated, it gives CSVEGIGTGVDGYTF. This chain uses TRBV29-1 with TRBJ1-2; 8 positions agree with TRBD1. CDR3 length equals 15 residues. Germline assignment: CDR1 SQVTM and CDR2 ANQGSEA. J gave up 6 bases and V 1 base, and 10 bases lay outside the gene matches.

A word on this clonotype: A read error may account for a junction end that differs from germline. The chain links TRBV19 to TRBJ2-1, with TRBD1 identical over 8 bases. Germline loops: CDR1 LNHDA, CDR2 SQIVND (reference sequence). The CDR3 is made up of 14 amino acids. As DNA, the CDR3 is TGTGCCAGCAGGACAGGGATTGGCTACAGTGAGCAGTTCTTC. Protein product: CASRTGIGYSEQFF.